This T cell receptor (beta chain) was recovered during a study of T cell clonality in common variable immunodeficiency. Study findings and constraints: Compared with controls, CVID subjects had fewer shared TCRbeta clones. TCRbeta clonality was increased in CVID versus healthy controls. What drives increased CVID clonality needs T cell subpopulation sequencing.

Heparinized whole blood, roughly 5 to 8 ml, came from each donor. Clones were sequenced by immunoSEQ multiplex PCR, and TCRdb holds only the in-frame ones, with some missing. The sample includes approximately 64,000 clones, none of them occurring once. This clone occurred many times. Its cognate antigen is unknown. The CDR3 is cut off 3 residues early in the read; its end comes from the germline J gene. The germline V gene has CDR1 SGHRS and CDR2 YFSETQ. CDR3 length: 14 residues. Trimming left V 1 base short and J 5 bases short, with 11 bases between. Sequencing was done on a sample of peripheral blood mononuclear cells. The J gene is TRBJ2-3, the V gene TRBV5-1; D perhaps matches TRBD1 (7 bases). The receptor was derived from a person aged 18 to 75 in good health. The CDR3 region is CASSLWQGGDTQYF. The DNA read from the CDR3 is TGCGCCAGCAGCTTGTGGCAGGGGGGAGATACG.